This T cell receptor beta chain originates from a study of blood T cell repertoires in COVID-19. The CDR3 extends over 16 amino acids. The germline V gene has CDR1 SGHAT and CDR2 FQNNGV. V lost 5 bases to trimming and J lost 2 bases, with 17 bases between them. This clone was detected once. Sequencing used immunoSEQ multiplex PCR; TCRdb keeps in-frame clones, though not all of them. Of approximately 170,000 clones listed, roughly 91% are singletons. The origin of this receptor is a man aged 45-65 years who had recovered from COVID-19. The V call is TRBV11-2, the J call TRBJ2-3; tentatively, D is TRBD2 (5 bases). Sequenced material: peripheral blood. Written as DNA, the CDR3 is TGTGCCAGCAGCAAAGACTTGCGAGGGATCACAGATACGCAGTATTTT. Translation: CASSKDLRGITDTQYF.